The clone carrying this TCR beta chain appeared many times. Its target is not known. The data stem from a study of T cell repertoires in cytomegalovirus infection. About the research overall: The study used recently identified HLA-C-restricted and well-studied HLA-B-restricted CMV epitopes. Public TCR beta signatures indicated both CMV infection and matching HLA type. Study-wide points: Identification of carriers of CMV plus the relevant HLA was performed using cumulative public TCR beta family frequency. Ex vivo, HLA-C-restricted CMV-specific TCR beta clonotypes prevailed over the rest of the response.

Germline assignment: CDR1 SGHTA and CDR2 FQGNSA. The CDR3 has 18 residues. V shed 5 bases, J shed 3 bases, and the junction held 11 bases outside the gene matches. TCRdb itself ran the reads through MiXCR, one entry per CDR3 protein. This sample has about 310,000 distinct CDR3 sequences, with around 25% found just once. This clonotype was obtained from a human donor in good health (CMV status not recorded). Some clones in this sample may be carry-over from other donors' samples. Material: cultured PBMCs, obtained from culture after CMV antigen stimulation. The rearrangement uses TRBV7-2 and TRBJ2-1, with 12 bases fitting TRBD2. The CDR3 loop is CASSPIPGTSGRYNEQFF. CDR3 sequence (DNA): TGTGCCAGCAGCCCTATTCCCGGGACTAGCGGGCGCTACAATGAGCAGTTCTTC.